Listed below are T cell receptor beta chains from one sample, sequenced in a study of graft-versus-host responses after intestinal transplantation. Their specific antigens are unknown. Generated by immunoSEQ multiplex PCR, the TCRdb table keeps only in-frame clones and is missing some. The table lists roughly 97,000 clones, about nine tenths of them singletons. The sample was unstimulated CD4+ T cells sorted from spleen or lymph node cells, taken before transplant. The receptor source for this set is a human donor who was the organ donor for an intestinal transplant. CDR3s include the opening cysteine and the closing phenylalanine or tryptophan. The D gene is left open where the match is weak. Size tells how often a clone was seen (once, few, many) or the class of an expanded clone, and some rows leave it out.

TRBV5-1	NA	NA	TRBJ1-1	CASSFRDTEAFF	TGCGCCAGCAGCTTCAGGGACACTGAAGCTTTCTTT
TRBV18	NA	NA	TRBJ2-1	CASSPSLSSYNEQFF	TGTGCCAGCTCACCTAGCCTGAGCTCCTACAATGAGCAGTTCTTC
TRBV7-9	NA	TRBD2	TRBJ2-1	CASSKTSGGPDEQFF	TGTGCCAGCAGCAAAACTAGCGGGGGGCCCGATGAGCAGTTCTTC
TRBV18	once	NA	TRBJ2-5	CASSPPAGLGQYF	TGTGCCAGCTCACCACCGGCGGGTTTGGGCCAGTACTTC
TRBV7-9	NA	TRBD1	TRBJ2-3	CASSLAGTGSTDTQYF	TGTGCCAGCAGCTTAGCGGGGACAGGGAGCACAGATACGCAGTATTTT
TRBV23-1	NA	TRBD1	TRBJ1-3	CASSQSREDRGLSGNTIYF	TGCGCCAGCAGTCAATCCAGGGAGGACAGGGGCCTGTCTGGAAACACCATATATTTT
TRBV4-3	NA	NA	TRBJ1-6	CASSPGWGSSYNSPLHF	TGCGCCAGCAGCCCAGGGTGGGGAAGCTCCTATAATTCACCCCTCCACTTT
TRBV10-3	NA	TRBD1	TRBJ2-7	CAITDGGQGLREQYF	TGTGCCATCACCGATGGGGGACAGGGGCTGAGAGAGCAGTACTTC
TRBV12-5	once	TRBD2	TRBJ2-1	CASGPERGRAHNEQFF	TGTGCTAGTGGTCCTGAGCGGGGGCGCGCCCACAATGAGCAGTTCTTC
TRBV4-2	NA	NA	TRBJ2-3	CASSYSGPSTDTQYF	TGTGCCAGCAGTTATTCTGGCCCGAGCACAGATACGCAGTATTTT
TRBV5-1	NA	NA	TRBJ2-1	CASSLEGLSYNEQFF	TGCGCCAGCAGCTTGGAGGGACTCTCCTACAATGAGCAGTTCTTC
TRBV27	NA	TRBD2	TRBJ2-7	CASTYASGGLYEQYF	TGTGCCAGCACCTACGCTAGCGGGGGTCTCTACGAGCAGTACTTC
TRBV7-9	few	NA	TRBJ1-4	CASTPRGGNEKLFF	TGTGCCAGCACCCCCCGCGGAGGGAATGAAAAACTGTTTTTT
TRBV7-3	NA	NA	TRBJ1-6	CASSLRTEYNSSLHF	TGTGCCAGCAGCTTAAGGACAGAATATAATTCATCCCTCCACTTT
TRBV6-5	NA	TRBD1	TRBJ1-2	CASSYSGTGRYYGYTF	TGTGCCAGCAGTTACTCGGGGACAGGGAGGTACTATGGCTACACCTTC
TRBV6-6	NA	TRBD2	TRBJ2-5	CASSPAGTRGETQYF	TGTGCCAGCAGCCCAGCTGGGACTAGGGGTGAGACCCAGTACTTC
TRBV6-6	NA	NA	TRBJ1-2	CASNKAGGYGYTF	TGTGCCAGCAACAAGGCGGGGGGCTATGGCTACACCTTC
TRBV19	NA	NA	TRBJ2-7	CASRNRQYEQYF	TGTGCCAGTAGAAACAGACAATACGAGCAGTACTTC
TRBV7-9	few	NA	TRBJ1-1	CASSREGNTEAFF	TGTGCCAGCAGCAGGGAGGGGAACACTGAAGCTTTCTTT
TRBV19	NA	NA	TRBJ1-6	CASTPKGVHGNSPLHF	TGTGCCAGTACCCCGAAAGGGGTGCACGGTAATTCACCCCTCCACTTT
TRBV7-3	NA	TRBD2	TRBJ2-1	CASSSSGGALEQFF	TGTGCCAGCAGCTCTAGCGGGGGGGCCTTGGAGCAGTTCTTC
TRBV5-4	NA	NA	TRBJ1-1	CASSPGSRWNTEAFF	TGTGCCAGCAGCCCCGGTTCGAGATGGAACACTGAAGCTTTCTTT